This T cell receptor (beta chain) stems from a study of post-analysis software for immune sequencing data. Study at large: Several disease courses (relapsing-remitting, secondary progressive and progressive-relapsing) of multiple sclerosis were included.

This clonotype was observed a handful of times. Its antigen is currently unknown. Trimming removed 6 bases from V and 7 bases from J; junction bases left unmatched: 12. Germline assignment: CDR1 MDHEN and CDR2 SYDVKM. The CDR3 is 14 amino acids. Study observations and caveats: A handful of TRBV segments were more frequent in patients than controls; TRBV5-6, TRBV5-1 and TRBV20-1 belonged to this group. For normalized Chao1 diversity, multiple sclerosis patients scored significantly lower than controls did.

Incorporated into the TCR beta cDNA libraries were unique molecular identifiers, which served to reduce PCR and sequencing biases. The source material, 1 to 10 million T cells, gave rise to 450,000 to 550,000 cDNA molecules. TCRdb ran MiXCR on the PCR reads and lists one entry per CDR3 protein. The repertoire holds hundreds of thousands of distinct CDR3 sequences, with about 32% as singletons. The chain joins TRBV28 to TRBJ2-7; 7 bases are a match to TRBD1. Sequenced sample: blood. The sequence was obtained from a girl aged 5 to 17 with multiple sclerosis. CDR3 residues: CASRPGTASLEQYF. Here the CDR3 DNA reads TGTGCCAGCAGGCCCGGGACAGCTTCGCTGGAGCAGTACTTC.